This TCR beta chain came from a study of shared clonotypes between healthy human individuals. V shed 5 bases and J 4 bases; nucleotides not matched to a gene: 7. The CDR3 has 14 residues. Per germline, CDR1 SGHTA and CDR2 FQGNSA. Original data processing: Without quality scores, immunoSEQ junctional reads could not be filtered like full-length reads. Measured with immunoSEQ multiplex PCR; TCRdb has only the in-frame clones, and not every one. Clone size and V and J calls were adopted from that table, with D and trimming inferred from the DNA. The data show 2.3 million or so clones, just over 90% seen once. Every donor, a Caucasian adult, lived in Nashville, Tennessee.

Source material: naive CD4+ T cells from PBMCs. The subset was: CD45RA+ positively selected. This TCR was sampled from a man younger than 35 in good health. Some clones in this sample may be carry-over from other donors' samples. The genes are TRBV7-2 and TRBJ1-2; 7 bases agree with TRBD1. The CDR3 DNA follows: TGTGCCAGCAGCCGGGACAGCGGCGGCTATGGCTACACCTTC. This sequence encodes CASSRDSGGYGYTF.